The text below deals with one T cell receptor beta chain. The sample is drawn from a study of blood T cell repertoires in COVID-19. Germline lookup yields CDR1 MNHEY and CDR2 SVGEGT. CDR3 length: 19 amino acids. The V gene end was trimmed by 6 bases and the J gene end by 5 bases; junction bases not matched to a gene: 22. The repertoire was sequenced with immunoSEQ multiplex PCR; TCRdb's copy has only in-frame clones and lacks some. The table includes roughly 340,000 clones, 75% to 90% detected once. Sequences were obtained from PBMCs or T cells enriched from blood (not recorded which). The chain recombines TRBV6-2 or TRBV6-3 with TRBJ2-5, with 9 bases matching TRBD2. The receptor's source is a man aged 18 to 30 who had recovered from COVID-19. CDR3 in amino acids: CASSPAGIAGVQGRETQYF. The CDR3 DNA reads as TGTGCCAGCAGCCCGGCGGGGATAGCGGGAGTACAAGGAAGGGAGACCCAGTACTTC.